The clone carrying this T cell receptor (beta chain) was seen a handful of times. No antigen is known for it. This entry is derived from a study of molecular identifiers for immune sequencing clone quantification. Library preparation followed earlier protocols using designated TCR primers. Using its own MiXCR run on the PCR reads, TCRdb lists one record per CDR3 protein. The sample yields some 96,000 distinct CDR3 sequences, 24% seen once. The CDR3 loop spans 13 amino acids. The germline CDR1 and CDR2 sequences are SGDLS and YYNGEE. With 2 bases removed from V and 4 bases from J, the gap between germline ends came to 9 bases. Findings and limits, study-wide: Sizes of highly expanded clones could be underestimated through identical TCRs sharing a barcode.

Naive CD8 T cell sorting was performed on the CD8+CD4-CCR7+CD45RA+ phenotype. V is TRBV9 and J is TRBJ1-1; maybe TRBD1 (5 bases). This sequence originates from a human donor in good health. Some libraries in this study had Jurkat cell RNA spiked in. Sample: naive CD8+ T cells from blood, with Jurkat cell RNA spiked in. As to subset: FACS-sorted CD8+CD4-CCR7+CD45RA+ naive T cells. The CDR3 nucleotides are TGTGCCAGCAGCGTGGGGCGCGGCACTGAAGCTTTCTTT. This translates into CASSVGRGTEAFF.